A single sample is the source of the 29 T cell receptor beta chains below, sequenced in a study of CD8+CD57+ T cells in acquired aplastic anemia. Profiling that covered TCR beta VDJ and CDR3 relied on genomic DNA as its template. Via MiXCR, TCRdb re-called the reads, giving one row per CDR3 protein. The profile shows around 200,000 distinct CDR3 sequences, approximately 57% of them singletons. The sequencing sample was made of sorted CD4+, CD8+, or CD8+CD57+ T cells (not recorded which) from PBMCs. Source of these receptors: a human donor in good health.

This chain uses TRBV2 with TRBJ1-6, with TRBD1 identical over 9 bases. After removal of 6 bases from V and 7 bases from J, the junction contained 7 bases not matched to a gene. In germline, CDR1 is SNHLY, CDR2 FYNNEI. This CDR3 is 15 amino acids long. The chain's CDR3 is CASRLRQGENSPLHF. CDR3 sequence (DNA): TGTGCCAGCAGGTTGAGACAGGGGGAGAATTCACCCCTCCACTTT.

The CDR3 bases are TGCAGCGCTGGGACTAGCGGGGTCATCTACAATGAGCAGTTCTTC. Amino acid sequence: CSAGTSGVIYNEQFF. This chain links TRBV29-1 with TRBJ2-1; 13 positions agree with TRBD2. Trimming took 7 bases from V and 3 from J; bases not matched to a gene: 6. The germline V gene has CDR1 SQVTM and CDR2 ANQGSEA. The CDR3 is made up of 15 amino acids.

The rearrangement links TRBV12-3 or TRBV12-4 to TRBJ2-5; D not resolved. Trimming pared 5 bases from V and 7 bases from J, leaving 11 bases between. The CDR3 consists of 12 residues. Here the CDR3 reads CASSALIGTQYF. The CDR3 DNA reads as TGTGCCAGCAGTGCACTCATAGGGACCCAGTACTTC.

The chain links TRBV4-1 to TRBJ1-6; a possible D gene is TRBD1 (6 bases). The V gene lost 0 bases and the J gene lost 2 bases, with 14 bases spanning the gap. Per germline, CDR1 MGHRA and CDR2 YSYEKL. The CDR3 consists of 18 residues. CDR3 coding DNA: TGCGCCAGCAGCCAAGAGGGACATGGGGTAACCTATAATTCACCCCTCCACTTT. The encoded protein is CASSQEGHGVTYNSPLHF.

This clonotype was detected many times. The chain has TRBV11-3 and TRBJ2-1, with D uncertain. V gave up 5 bases and J gave up 6 bases, with 8 bases separating them. Per the germline V gene, CDR1 is SGHNT and CDR2 is YENEEA. The CDR3 is 12 amino acids. CDR3 loop: CASSTWANEQFF. The CDR3 DNA sequence: TGTGCCAGCAGCACCTGGGCCAATGAGCAGTTCTTC.

This clonotype was seen at least ten times. The V gene is TRBV4-1, the J gene TRBJ2-1; 11 bases line up with TRBD2. This CDR3 is built from 18 residues. The germline V gene has CDR1 MGHRA and CDR2 YSYEKL. Trimming removed 3 bases from V and 5 bases from J; junction bases left unmatched: 12. As DNA, the CDR3 is TGCGCCAGCAGCCATGATATACAACCGGGACTAGCGGACAATGAGCAGTTCTTC. Amino acids: CASSHDIQPGLADNEQFF.

The chain combines TRBV7-2 with TRBJ1-5; TRBD1 might be the D (5 bases). The V gene lost 4 bases and the J gene lost 7 bases, with 17 bases spanning the gap. CDR3 size: 15 residues. Germline values: CDR1 SGHTA, CDR2 FQGNSA. CDR3 nucleotide sequence: TGTGCCAGCAGCTCAGCGGGGGGGTACGAGCAGCCCCAGCATTTT. Protein sequence: CASSSAGGYEQPQHF.

This clonotype appeared a few times. The chain is built from TRBV7-2 and TRBJ2-3, with TRBD2 matching 7 bases. Per the germline V gene, CDR1 is SGHTA and CDR2 is FQGNSA. This CDR3 region has 13 residues. V trimming: 5 bases; J trimming: 4 bases; junction bases outside the gene matches: 3. CDR3 bases: TGTGCCAGCAGCCCTGGACTAGCAGATACGCAGTATTTT. This gives the protein CASSPGLADTQYF.

This clonotype was detected many times. J is TRBJ2-7 and V is TRBV3-1; the match to TRBD1 covers 11 bases. J was trimmed by 4 bases and V by 4 bases; bases with no gene match: 6. The CDR3 is 15 residues long. Germline values: CDR1 LGHDT, CDR2 YNNKEL (reference sequence). CDR3 protein: CASSPGTGGLYEQYF. CDR3 coding DNA: TGTGCCAGCAGCCCCGGGACAGGGGGTTTGTACGAGCAGTACTTC.

This clonotype was observed many times. The V call is TRBV28, the J call TRBJ2-7; D not resolved. The CDR3 has 12 residues. Germline V CDR1 and CDR2: MDHEN, SYDVKM. This CDR3 is CVSAPTSYEQYF. CDR3 in DNA: TGTGTATCAGCGCCAACCTCCTACGAGCAGTACTTC. The complete variable domain, with remaining parts taken from reference TRBV28 and TRBJ2-7, reads DVKVTQSSRYLVKRTGEKVFLECVQDMDHENMFWYRQDPGLGLRLIYFSYDVKMKEKGDIPEGYSVSREKKERFSLILESASTNQTSMYLCVSAPTSYEQYFGPGTRLTVT.

CDR3 sequence (DNA): TGTGCCAGCAGCCCTCGACTAGCGGGGGGCGATACCGAAGAGACCCAGTACTTC. Translating it yields CASSPRLAGGDTEETQYF. The V gene is TRBV7-8, the J gene TRBJ2-5; TRBD2 agrees at 13 bases. V lost 5 bases to trimming and J lost 3 bases; unmatched junction nucleotides: 12. This CDR3 has 18 amino acids. Germline lookup yields CDR1 SGHVS and CDR2 FQNEAQ.

The chain carries TRBV12-3 or TRBV12-4 and TRBJ2-7, with TRBD1 matching 9 bases. Losses at the gene ends were 10 bases for V and 0 bases for J; bases not matched to a gene: 4. The CDR3 is 13 residues long. The CDR3 sequence is CAIWDRDSYEQYF. CDR3 nucleotide sequence: TGTGCCATTTGGGACAGGGACTCCTACGAGCAGTACTTC.

This rearrangement joins TRBV7-8 to TRBJ2-5; D is unclear. Germline V gives CDR1 SGHVS, CDR2 FQNEAQ. Trimming took 1 base from V and 5 from J, leaving 8 bases between them. The CDR3 runs to 13 residues. The CDR3 DNA reads TGTGCCAGCAGCTTAGTTTCCGGGGAGACCCAGTACTTC. It codes for CASSLVSGETQYF.

The rearrangement joins TRBV12-1 to TRBJ2-1; no check of the table's D call, TRBD2, against the DNA was made. TRBV12-1 is a recognized pseudogene. CDR3 length equals 18 residues. CDR3 DNA: TGTGCCAGCAGCTGCCCTCCTAGCGGGAGGGCCCCCTGCGATGAGCAGTTCTTC. Translated, it gives CASSCPPSGRAPCDEQFF.

The chain carries TRBV24-1 and TRBJ2-3, with a weak D call TRBD1 (6 bases). V gave up 3 bases and J gave up 8 bases, with 14 bases separating them. Germline V gene sequence: CDR1 KGHDR, CDR2 SFDVKD. CDR3 size: 14 residues. The CDR3 sequence is CATSDPGQQGTQYF. In DNA, the CDR3 is TGTGCCACCAGTGATCCCGGACAGCAAGGTACGCAGTATTTT.

The chain combines TRBV2 with TRBJ1-6; maybe TRBD1 (5 bases). This CDR3 contains 13 residues. Germline CDR1 SNHLY, CDR2 FYNNEI. The V and J ends lost 8 bases and 10 bases respectively, with 15 bases between them. CDR3 nucleotide sequence: TGTGCCAGCTTGGGGCAGGGTTGGTCACCCCTCCACTTT. It is translated as CASLGQGWSPLHF.

This clonotype was counted many times. The J gene is TRBJ2-3, the V gene TRBV6-1, with TRBD2 matching over 12 bases. Germline CDR1 reads MNHNS; CDR2 reads SASEGT. V shed 4 bases, J shed 2 bases, and the junction held 4 bases outside the gene matches. This CDR3 region has 16 residues. The CDR3 protein is CASSGGLAGSTDTQYF. The CDR3 nucleotides are TGTGCCAGCAGTGGAGGACTAGCGGGATCCACAGATACGCAGTATTTT.

This clonotype appeared many times. The V and J genes are TRBV29-1 and TRBJ2-7; 12 bases align to TRBD2. The CDR3 covers 13 residues. Trimming removed 7 bases from V and 5 bases from J; junction bases left unmatched: 6. Germline values: CDR1 SQVTM, CDR2 ANQGSEA. The CDR3 here is CSGGLAGTDEQYF. In nucleotides, the CDR3 is TGCAGCGGCGGACTAGCGGGGACCGACGAGCAGTACTTC.

The chain joins TRBV10-3 to TRBJ2-1; D gene ambiguous. CDR1 is ENHRY and CDR2 is SYGVKD in the germline V gene. V lost 2 bases to trimming and J lost 3 bases, with 5 bases between them. The CDR3 loop spans 13 amino acids. The CDR3, as DNA: TGTGCCATCAGTGAGGGGGTCTACAATGAGCAGTTCTTC. This gives the protein CAISEGVYNEQFF.

The chain couples TRBV15 to TRBJ2-3; D remains ambiguous. Trimming removed 3 bases at V and 0 bases at J, with 10 bases between. This CDR3 has 15 residues. Per germline, CDR1 LNHNV and CDR2 YYDKDF (reference sequence). Here the CDR3 DNA reads TGTGCCACCAGCAGGGACCGTACTAGCACAGATACGCAGTATTTT. Protein: CATSRDRTSTDTQYF.

This chain links TRBV15 with TRBJ2-1; TRBD2 aligns across 8 bases. Trimming at V came to 0 bases and at J to 8 bases, leaving 12 bases not matched to a gene. The V gene's germline CDR1 is LNHNV and CDR2 YYDKDF (reference sequence). The CDR3 sequence is 17 residues long. The CDR3 DNA reads as TGTGCCACCAGCAGAGATTCGAATAGCGGGGAGATGGATGAGCAGTTCTTC. Amino acid sequence: CATSRDSNSGEMDEQFF.

This clonotype was counted at least ten times. The chain joins TRBV19 to TRBJ2-3; perhaps TRBD2 as D (6 bases). The CDR3 loop spans 12 amino acids. Looked up from germline, CDR1 is LNHDA and CDR2 is SQIVND (reference sequence). V was shortened by 6 bases and J by 9 bases, with 13 bases between the two germline ends. The CDR3 here is CASSLSGSTQYF. For the CDR3, the DNA is TGTGCCAGTAGCCTTAGCGGATCCACGCAGTATTTT. Complete variable domain (other parts from reference TRBV19 and TRBJ2-3): DGGITQSPKYLFRKEGQNVTLSCEQNLNHDAMYWYRQDPGQGLRLIYYSQIVNDFQKGDIAEGYSVSREKKESFPLTVTSAQKNPTAFYLCASSLSGSTQYFGPGTRLTVL.

This clonotype has at least ten counts. This CDR3 reads CASSPGQPYTEAFF. The CDR3 DNA reads TGTGCCAGCAGTCCAGGACAGCCATACACTGAAGCTTTCTTT. The chain combines TRBV12-3 or TRBV12-4 with TRBJ1-1, with a tentative D call TRBD1 (6 bases). The CDR3 is made up of 14 amino acids. V was clipped by 5 bases and J by 3 bases, with 13 bases between them.

This clonotype was observed a single time. The rearrangement joins TRBV9 to TRBJ1-2; a weak D match, TRBD1 (5 bases). The CDR3 has 15 residues. Germline CDR1 is SGDLS and CDR2 is YYNGEE. V was pared by 5 bases and J by 8 bases, with 22 bases between. The CDR3 DNA sequence: TGTGCCAGCAGTGGACCCGGGGGACGGGGGTACGGCTACACCTTC. Its protein is CASSGPGGRGYGYTF. Looking up the rest from reference TRBV9 and TRBJ1-2 gives the full variable domain: DSGVTQTPKHLITATGQRVTLRCSPRSGDLSVYWYQQSLDQGLQFLIQYYNGEERAKGNILERFSAQQFPDLHSELNLSSLELGDSALYFCASSGPGGRGYGYTFGSGTRLTVV.

The rearrangement uses TRBV20-1 and TRBJ1-6; possibly TRBD1 for D (5 bases). The CDR3 contains 12 residues. The germline gives CDR1 DFQATT, CDR2 SNEGSKA (reference sequence). The V gene lost 5 bases and the J gene lost 7 bases, with 9 bases spanning the gap. The CDR3 nucleotides are TGCAGTGCTTCCGAGGGGAATTCACCCCTCCACTTT. Translating gives CSASEGNSPLHF.

Many counts were recorded for this clonotype. This rearrangement joins TRBV7-8 to TRBJ2-7; D is ambiguous. The CDR3 length is 15 residues. Per germline, CDR1 SGHVS and CDR2 FQNEAQ. With 4 bases removed from V and 1 base from J, the gap between germline ends came to 14 bases. The CDR3 loop reads CASSSFGEKSYEQYF. The CDR3 DNA follows: TGTGCCAGCAGCTCATTTGGGGAAAAATCCTACGAGCAGTACTTC.

This clonotype was counted ten times or more. A much larger clone lies one base from this, so it may be a read error. V gene TRBV10-2 combines with J gene TRBJ2-7; maybe TRBD2 (6 bases). Germline CDR1 reads WSHSY; CDR2 reads SAAADI. V shed 0 bases and J shed 5 bases, with 14 bases lying between them. This CDR3 region has 15 residues. CDR3 coding DNA: TGCGCCAGCAGTGAGTCGGGCGGGGAGAGACACGAGCAGTACTTC. Its translation is CASSESGGERHEQYF.

This clonotype occurred many times. The chain employs TRBV19 and TRBJ1-1; tentative D call: TRBD1 (5 bases). This CDR3 comprises 14 residues. Trimming took off 1 base at V and 3 bases at J, with 9 bases between the two ends. Germline values: CDR1 LNHDA, CDR2 SQIVND (reference sequence). The CDR3 sequence: CASSIVLGDTEAFF. In DNA form, the CDR3 reads TGTGCCAGTAGTATAGTCTTAGGGGACACTGAAGCTTTCTTT.

V is TRBV15 and J is TRBJ2-7; no definite D call. Trimming stripped 0 bases from V and 7 bases from J, with 13 bases between. The CDR3 has 14 residues. Germline V gene lookup returns CDR1 LNHNV and CDR2 YYDKDF (reference sequence). CDR3 loop: CATSRDQAAREQYF. CDR3 bases: TGTGCCACCAGCAGAGATCAGGCTGCTCGAGAGCAGTACTTC. The full variable domain, its missing parts supplied by reference TRBV15 and TRBJ2-7, is DAMVIQNPRYQVTQFGKPVTLSCSQTLNHNVMYWYQQKSSQAPKLLFHYYDKDFNNEADTPDNFQSRRPNTSFCFLDIRSPGLGDTAMYLCATSRDQAAREQYFGPGTRLTVT.